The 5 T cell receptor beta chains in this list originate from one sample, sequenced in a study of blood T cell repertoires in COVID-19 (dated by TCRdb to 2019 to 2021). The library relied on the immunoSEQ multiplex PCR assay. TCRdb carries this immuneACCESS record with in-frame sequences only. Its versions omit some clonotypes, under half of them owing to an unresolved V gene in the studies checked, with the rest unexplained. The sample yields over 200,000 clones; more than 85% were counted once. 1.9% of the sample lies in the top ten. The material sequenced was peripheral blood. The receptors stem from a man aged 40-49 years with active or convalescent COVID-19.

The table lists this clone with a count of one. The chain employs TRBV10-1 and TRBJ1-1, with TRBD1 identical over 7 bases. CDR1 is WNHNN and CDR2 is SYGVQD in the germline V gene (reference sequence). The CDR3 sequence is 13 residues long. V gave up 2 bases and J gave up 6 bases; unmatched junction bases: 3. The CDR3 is CASSEPGQAEAFF. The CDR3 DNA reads TGCGCCAGCAGTGAGCCAGGACAGGCTGAAGCTTTCTTT.

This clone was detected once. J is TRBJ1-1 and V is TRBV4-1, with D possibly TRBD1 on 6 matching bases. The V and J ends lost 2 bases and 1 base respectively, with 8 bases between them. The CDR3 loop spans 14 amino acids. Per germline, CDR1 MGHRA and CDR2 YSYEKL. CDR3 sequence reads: CASSQLRGNTEAFF. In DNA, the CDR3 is TGCGCCAGCAGCCAACTCAGGGGGAACACTGAAGCTTTCTTT.

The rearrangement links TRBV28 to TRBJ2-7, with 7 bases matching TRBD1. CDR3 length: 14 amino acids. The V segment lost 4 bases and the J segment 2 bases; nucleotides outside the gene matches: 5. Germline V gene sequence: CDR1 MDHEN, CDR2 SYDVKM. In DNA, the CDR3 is TGTGCCAGCAGTTCACCCGGGACAGCCTACGAGCAGTACTTC. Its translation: CASSSPGTAYEQYF. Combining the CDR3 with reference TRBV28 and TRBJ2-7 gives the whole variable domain DVKVTQSSRYLVKRTGEKVFLECVQDMDHENMFWYRQDPGLGLRLIYFSYDVKMKEKGDIPEGYSVSREKKERFSLILESASTNQTSMYLCASSSPGTAYEQYFGPGTRLTVT.

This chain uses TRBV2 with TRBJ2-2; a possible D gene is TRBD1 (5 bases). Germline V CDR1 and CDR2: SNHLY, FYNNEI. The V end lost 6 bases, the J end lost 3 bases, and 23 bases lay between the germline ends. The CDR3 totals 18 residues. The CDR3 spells CASSITGSPWGYTGELFF. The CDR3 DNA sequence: TGTGCCAGCAGCATAACAGGCAGCCCCTGGGGCTACACCGGGGAGCTGTTTTTT.

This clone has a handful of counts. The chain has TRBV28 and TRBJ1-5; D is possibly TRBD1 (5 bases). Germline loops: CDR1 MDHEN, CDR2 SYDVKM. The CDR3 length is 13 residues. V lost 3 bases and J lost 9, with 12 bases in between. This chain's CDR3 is CASSLQQAGPQHF. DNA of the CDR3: TGTGCCAGCAGTTTGCAACAGGCTGGGCCCCAGCATTTT.